The clone carrying this TCR beta chain was seen a few times. Antigen: not known. Researchers ran the PCR with 60 Vbeta and 13 Jbeta primers. The table came from immunoSEQ multiplex PCR; TCRdb's copy has only in-frame clones and leaves some out. The sample lists roughly 190,000 clones, 80% to 90% occurring once. Per the germline V gene, CDR1 is ENHRY and CDR2 is SYGVKD. This CDR3 has 16 amino acids. The J segment lost 4 bases and the V segment lost 6 bases, leaving 7 bases of the junction unmatched. This record comes from a study of cytomegalovirus exposure and HLA in healthy donors. Findings of the study overall: Rarity held for most TCR sequences, but there were some public TCRs that occurred in many donors.

The origin of this receptor is a man between 40 and 49 years old in good health and CMV-seropositive. The sequencing input was PBMCs. The chain uses TRBV10-3 and TRBJ2-1, with 12 bases matching TRBD1. CDR3 sequence: CAIRPGQGALYNEQFF. For the CDR3, the DNA is TGTGCCATCAGGCCGGGACAGGGGGCTCTTTACAATGAGCAGTTCTTC.